This TCR beta chain was sequenced for a study of blood T cells in healthy people across ages. Background on the study: There was about one barcoded beta molecule captured by template switching per two T cells.

Germline V gene data show CDR1 as LGHNA and CDR2 as YSLEER. The ends were cut back, 0 bases at V and 2 bases at J, with 12 bases in the middle. The CDR3 has 16 residues. A word on this clonotype: The antigen is undetermined.

Overall study results and limits: There were more naive CD4+ cells and higher diversity in long-lived donors than in aged donors.

A second PCR, run for about 7 to 11 cycles, used a sample-barcoded 5' primer plus a J-beta primer mix. Every sample gave at least 2.5 million paired-end reads containing CDR3. TCRdb recomputed calls from the 5' RACE reads with MiXCR, one row per CDR3 protein. The data hold around 2 million distinct CDR3 sequences, with about 39% observed a single time. The sample consisted of blood. The genes are TRBV4-3 and TRBJ2-3; D may match TRBD1 or TRBD2 (5 bases each). This receptor was identified in a human donor in good health. The CDR3 loop is CASSQDSRGFTDTQYF. In DNA form, the CDR3 reads TGCGCCAGCAGCCAAGATTCGAGGGGCTTCACAGATACGCAGTATTTT.